This entry lists 18 T cell receptor beta chains sequenced from one sample in a study of shared clonotypes between healthy human individuals. The table came from immunoSEQ multiplex PCR; TCRdb's copy has only in-frame clones and leaves some out. The data contain roughly 2.2 million clones, 92% of them singletons. The sample comprised naive CD4+ T cells from PBMCs. Subset given: CD45RA+ positively selected. The receptor source for this set is a man younger than 35 in good health. Some clones in this sample may be carry-over from other donors' samples.

V is TRBV19 and J is TRBJ2-3, with 9 bases fitting TRBD2. V lost 6 bases and J lost 1; bases outside the gene matches: 2. The CDR3 runs to 14 residues. CDR1 and CDR2 (germline): LNHDA, SQIVND (reference sequence). CDR3 nucleotides: TGTGCCAGTAGGGCTAGCGGGGGCACAGATACGCAGTATTTT. Translating it yields CASRASGGTDTQYF.

The chain carries TRBV18 and TRBJ2-7, with unresolved D. Trimming pared 5 bases from V and 2 bases from J, leaving 10 bases between. The CDR3 contains 13 residues. CDR1 and CDR2 from the germline V gene are KGHSH and LQKENI. CDR3 DNA sequence: TGTGCCAGCTCAGAGACCAGACCCTACGAGCAGTACTTC. Encoded protein: CASSETRPYEQYF.

The chain recombines TRBV28 with TRBJ2-7, with 9 bases identical to TRBD1. Losses at the gene ends were 8 bases for V and 5 bases for J; bases not matched to a gene: 4. The V gene's germline CDR1 is MDHEN and CDR2 SYDVKM. The CDR3 has 12 amino acids. The CDR3 loop reads CASERQGDEQYF. The CDR3, as DNA: TGTGCCAGCGAAAGACAGGGGGACGAGCAGTACTTC.

Regarding this clone: This sample also contains other DNA sequences that code for the same CDR3. V is TRBV5-8 and J is TRBJ2-1; the match to TRBD2 covers 12 bases. V shed 4 bases and J 2 bases; nucleotides not matched to a gene: 1. CDR1 is SGHTS and CDR2 is YDEGEE in the germline V gene. The CDR3 spans 15 residues. CDR3 DNA: TGTGCCAGCAGCAGGACTAGCGGGACCTACAATGAGCAGTTCTTC. Its protein product is CASSRTSGTYNEQFF.

V is TRBV12-5 and J is TRBJ2-2; 7 positions match TRBD2. The CDR3 consists of 18 residues. Per the germline V gene, CDR1 is LGHNT and CDR2 is FRNRAP. J was trimmed by 5 bases and V by 2 bases; bases with no gene match: 14. CDR3 protein: CASGLSSSGPLKTGELFF. CDR3 coding DNA: TGTGCTAGTGGTTTGTCGTCTAGCGGCCCTCTTAAAACCGGGGAGCTGTTTTTT.

This clone appeared a few times. The rearrangement joins TRBV14 to TRBJ2-1; no definite D call. Germline CDR1 is SGHDN and CDR2 is FVKESK. V was cut by 0 bases and J by 11 bases, with 14 bases left in between. The CDR3 loop spans 14 amino acids. This chain's CDR3 is CASSQDPSVPKQFF. CDR3 nucleotide sequence: TGTGCCAGCAGCCAAGATCCCAGCGTACCAAAGCAGTTCTTC.

Here the CDR3 DNA reads TGTGCCAGCTCAATGCTCTTGAACTCCTACGAGCAGTACTTC. Translated: CASSMLLNSYEQYF. The chain joins TRBV18 to TRBJ2-7, with D uncertain. V lost 5 bases and J 0 bases, leaving 11 bases between the germline ends. The CDR3 is 14 residues long. CDR1 is KGHSH, CDR2 LQKENI, per germline.

In the case of this clone: Other DNA sequences in the same sample also yield this CDR3. This chain connects TRBV28 to TRBJ2-5; a weak D match, TRBD1 (5 bases). This CDR3 region has 12 residues. The V and J ends lost 2 bases and 5 bases respectively, with 6 bases between them. Germline V gene sequence: CDR1 MDHEN, CDR2 SYDVKM. The CDR3 region has the DNA TGTGCCAGCAGTTTACAGGGCGAGACCCAGTACTTC. Protein product: CASSLQGETQYF.

As to this clone: Other DNA sequences in this sample translate to the same CDR3. The chain links TRBV6-1 to TRBJ1-2, with D possibly being TRBD1 (5 bases). Trimming took off 3 bases at V and 3 bases at J, with 11 bases between the two ends. CDR3 length equals 14 residues. Germline V gene lookup returns CDR1 MNHNS and CDR2 SASEGT. CDR3 nucleotides: TGTGCCAGCAGTGAGGGGACTGACTACTATGGCTACACCTTC. It yields the protein CASSEGTDYYGYTF.

The rearrangement links TRBV5-1 to TRBJ2-5; TRBD2 is a possible D gene (7 bases). Looked up from germline, CDR1 is SGHRS and CDR2 is YFSETQ. The CDR3 is 15 amino acids. Trimming left V 3 bases short and J 3 bases short, with 15 bases between. DNA of the CDR3: TGCGCCAGCAGCTCTTGGGGGGGGCTGGAAGAGACCCAGTACTTC. It specifies CASSSWGGLEETQYF. Using reference TRBV5-1 and TRBJ2-5 for the parts outside the CDR3, the full variable domain is KAGVTQTPRYLIKTRGQQVTLSCSPISGHRSVSWYQQTPGQGLQFLFEYFSETQRNKGNFPGRFSGRQFSNSRSEMNVSTLELGDSALYLCASSSWGGLEETQYFGPGTRLLVL.

The gene calls are TRBV30 and TRBJ1-1; D might be TRBD1 (6 bases). The CDR3 loop spans 15 amino acids. Germline V gene data show CDR1 as GTSNPN and CDR2 as SVGIG (reference sequence). V lost 2 bases and J lost 1, with 14 bases in between. The CDR3 sequence is CAWSPLGGRNTEAFF. The CDR3 DNA reads TGTGCCTGGAGTCCGCTTGGGGGCCGGAACACTGAAGCTTTCTTT.

This chain uses TRBV5-1 with TRBJ2-3, with 8 bases matching TRBD2. J was trimmed by 3 bases and V by 7 bases; bases with no gene match: 13. The CDR3 totals 16 residues. CDR1 is SGHRS and CDR2 is YFSETQ in the germline V gene. The CDR3 region has the DNA TGCGCCAGCCTAGAGGGAGCGGGAGTAGGGACAGATACGCAGTATTTT. Translating it yields CASLEGAGVGTDTQYF.

The V call is TRBV4-1, the J call TRBJ2-3; D is possibly TRBD1 (5 bases). The germline CDR1 and CDR2 sequences are MGHRA and YSYEKL. Trimming took off 5 bases at V and 1 base at J, with 10 bases between the two ends. There are 14 residues in the CDR3. CDR3 bases: TGCGCCAGCAGCTTACAGGACCGCACAGATACGCAGTATTTT. This codes for CASSLQDRTDTQYF.

V usage is TRBV7-9 and J usage is TRBJ2-1; 14 bases fit TRBD2. Germline values: CDR1 SEHNR, CDR2 FQNEAQ (reference sequence). With V trimmed by 5 bases and J by 9 bases, 9 bases remained unmatched. The CDR3 loop spans 16 amino acids. This CDR3 is CASSPTGLAGVGEQFF. DNA for the CDR3: TGTGCCAGCAGCCCGACGGGACTAGCGGGAGTGGGTGAGCAGTTCTTC.

The CDR3 protein is CASSLGTDGNYGYTF. The DNA of the CDR3 is TGCGCCAGCAGCTTGGGGACAGACGGGAACTATGGCTACACCTTC. The J gene is TRBJ1-2, the V gene TRBV5-1; weak D call: TRBD1 (6 bases). V was cut by 0 bases and J by 2 bases, with 11 bases left in between. This CDR3 is built from 15 residues. The germline CDR1 and CDR2 sequences are SGHRS and YFSETQ.

V and J are TRBV6-1 and TRBJ1-1; 7 bases align to TRBD1. V trimming: 7 bases; J trimming: 7 bases; junction bases outside the gene matches: 15. Germline V gene data show CDR1 as MNHNS and CDR2 as SASEGT. The CDR3 is 15 amino acids. CDR3 nucleotide sequence: TGTGCCAGCACTCTGGGAGGGGGACAGACATATGAAGCTTTCTTT. This codes for CASTLGGGQTYEAFF.

The chain joins TRBV5-1 to TRBJ2-3, with TRBD2 matching 11 bases. In germline, CDR1 is SGHRS, CDR2 YFSETQ. V gave up 1 base and J gave up 4 bases; unmatched junction bases: 11. The CDR3 has 18 amino acids. The CDR3 region has the DNA TGCGCCAGCAGCTTGATAGCGGGAGGGCCTGGGTTTGCAGATACGCAGTATTTT. This encodes CASSLIAGGPGFADTQYF.

The chain uses TRBV5-1 and TRBJ2-7, with a weak D call TRBD2 (5 bases). The CDR3 length is 14 residues. The germline gives CDR1 SGHRS, CDR2 YFSETQ. V dropped 2 bases and J dropped 2 bases, with 11 bases sitting between them. CDR3 bases: TGCGCCAGCAGCTTCGACACGAGGGCCTACGAGCAGTACTTC. It encodes CASSFDTRAYEQYF.